The 2 T cell receptor beta chains in this list originate from one sample, sequenced in a study of breast tumors, draining lymph nodes, adjacent tissues. Via MiXCR, TCRdb re-called the multiplex PCR reads, giving one row per CDR3 protein. The sample contains tens of thousands of distinct CDR3 sequences, 20% to 25% of which appear only once. The sample taken for sequencing was breast tumor tissue. Every receptor here comes from a female donor with breast cancer. Some clones in this sample may be carry-over from other donors' samples.

J is TRBJ2-7 and V is TRBV20-1; D is undetermined. V was pared by 3 bases and J by 1 base, with 10 bases between. The CDR3 has 13 residues. CDR1 is DFQATT and CDR2 is SNEGSKA in the germline V gene (reference sequence). The CDR3 DNA reads as TGCAGTGCTAGGGGTTCTGGATCCTACGAGCAGTACTTC. Its protein product is CSARGSGSYEQYF.

This CDR3 is CASSEQRNTEAFF. In DNA, the CDR3 is TGTGCCAGCAGTGAACAGCGGAACACTGAAGCTTTCTTT. V usage is TRBV12-3 or TRBV12-4 and J usage is TRBJ1-1, with D unclear. This CDR3 spans 13 amino acids. Trimming stripped 5 bases from V and 1 base from J, with 8 bases between.